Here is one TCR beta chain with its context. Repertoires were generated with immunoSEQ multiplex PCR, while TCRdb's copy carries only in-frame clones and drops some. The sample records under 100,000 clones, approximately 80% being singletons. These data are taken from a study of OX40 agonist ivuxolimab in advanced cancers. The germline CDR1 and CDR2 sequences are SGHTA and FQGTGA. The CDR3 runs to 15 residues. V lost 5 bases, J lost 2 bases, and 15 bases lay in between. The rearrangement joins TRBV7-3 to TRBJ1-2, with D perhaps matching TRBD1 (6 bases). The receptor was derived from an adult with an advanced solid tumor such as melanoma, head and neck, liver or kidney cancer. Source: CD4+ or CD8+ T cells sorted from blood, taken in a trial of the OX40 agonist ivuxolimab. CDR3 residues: CASSPTGSPNYGYTF. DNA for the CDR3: TGTGCCAGCAGCCCTACAGGGTCGCCGAACTATGGCTACACCTTC.